This TCR beta chain was sequenced during a study of cytomegalovirus exposure and HLA in healthy donors. PCR was performed using 60 Vbeta and 13 Jbeta primers. The table came from immunoSEQ multiplex PCR; TCRdb's copy has only in-frame clones and leaves some out. This specimen shows some 140,000 clones; the ten leading clones hold roughly 2%. Germline V gene data show CDR1 as MDHEN and CDR2 as SYDVKM. The ends lost 7 bases at V and 6 bases at J; junction bases unmatched: 8. This CDR3 spans 14 amino acids. Sequenced material: PBMCs. J is TRBJ2-7 and V is TRBV28; 11 bases align to TRBD1. The TCR was taken from an older woman in good health and CMV-seronegative. The CDR3 nucleotides read TGTGCCAGCAACCCCCAGGACAGGGGGCTCGAGCAGTACTTC. Translating gives CASNPQDRGLEQYF. The entire variable domain, with the rest obtained from reference TRBV28 and TRBJ2-7, is as follows: DVKVTQSSRYLVKRTGEKVFLECVQDMDHENMFWYRQDPGLGLRLIYFSYDVKMKEKGDIPEGYSVSREKKERFSLILESASTNQTSMYLCASNPQDRGLEQYFGPGTRLTVT.